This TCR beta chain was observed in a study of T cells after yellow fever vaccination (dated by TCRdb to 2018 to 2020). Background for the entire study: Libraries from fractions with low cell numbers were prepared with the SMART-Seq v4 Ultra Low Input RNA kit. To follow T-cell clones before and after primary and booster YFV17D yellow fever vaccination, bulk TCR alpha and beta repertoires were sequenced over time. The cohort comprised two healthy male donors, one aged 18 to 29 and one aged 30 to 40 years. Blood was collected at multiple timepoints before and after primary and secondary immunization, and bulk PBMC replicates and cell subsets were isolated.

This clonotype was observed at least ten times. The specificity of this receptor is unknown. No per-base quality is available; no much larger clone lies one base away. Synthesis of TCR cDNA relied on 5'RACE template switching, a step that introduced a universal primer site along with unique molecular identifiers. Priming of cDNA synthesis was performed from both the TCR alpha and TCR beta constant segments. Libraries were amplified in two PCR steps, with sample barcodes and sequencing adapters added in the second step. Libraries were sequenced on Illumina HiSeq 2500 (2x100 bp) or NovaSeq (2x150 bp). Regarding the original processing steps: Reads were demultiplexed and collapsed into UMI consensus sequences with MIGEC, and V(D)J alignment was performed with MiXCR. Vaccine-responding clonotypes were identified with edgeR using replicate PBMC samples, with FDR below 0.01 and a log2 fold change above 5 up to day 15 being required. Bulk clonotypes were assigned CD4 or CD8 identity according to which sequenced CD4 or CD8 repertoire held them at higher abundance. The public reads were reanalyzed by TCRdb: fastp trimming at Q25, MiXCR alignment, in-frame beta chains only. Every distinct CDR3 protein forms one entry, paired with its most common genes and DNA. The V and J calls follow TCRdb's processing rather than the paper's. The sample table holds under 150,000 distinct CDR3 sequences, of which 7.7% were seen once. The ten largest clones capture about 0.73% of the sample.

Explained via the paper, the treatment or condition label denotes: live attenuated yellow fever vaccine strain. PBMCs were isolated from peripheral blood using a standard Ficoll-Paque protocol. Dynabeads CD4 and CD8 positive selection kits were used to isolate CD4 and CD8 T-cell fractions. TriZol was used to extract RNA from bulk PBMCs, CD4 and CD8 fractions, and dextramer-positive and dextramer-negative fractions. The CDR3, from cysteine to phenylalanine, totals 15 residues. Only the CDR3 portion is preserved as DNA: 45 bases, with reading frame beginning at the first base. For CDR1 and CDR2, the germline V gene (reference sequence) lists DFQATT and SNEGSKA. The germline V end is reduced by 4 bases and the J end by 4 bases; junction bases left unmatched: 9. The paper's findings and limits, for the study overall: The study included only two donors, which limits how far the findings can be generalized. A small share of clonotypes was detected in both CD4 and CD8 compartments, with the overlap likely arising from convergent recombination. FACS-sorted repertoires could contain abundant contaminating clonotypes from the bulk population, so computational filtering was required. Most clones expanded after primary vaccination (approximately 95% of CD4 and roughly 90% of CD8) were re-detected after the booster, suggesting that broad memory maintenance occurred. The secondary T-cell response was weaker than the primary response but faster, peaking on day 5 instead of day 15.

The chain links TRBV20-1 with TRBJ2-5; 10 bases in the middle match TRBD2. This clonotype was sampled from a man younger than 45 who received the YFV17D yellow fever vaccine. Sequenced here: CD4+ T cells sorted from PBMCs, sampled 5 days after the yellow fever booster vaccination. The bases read TGCAGTGCTACCCACCTAGCGGGAGTGAGAGAGACCCAGTACTTC. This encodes CSATHLAGVRETQYF.